Shown below are 14 T cell receptor beta chains from a single sample sequenced in a study of control samples from healthy donors and cancer patients. Sequencing used immunoSEQ multiplex PCR; TCRdb keeps in-frame clones, though not all of them. The sample gives about 55,000 clones, nearly 90% of which show up once; approximately 3.4% is in the top ten. Sequences were obtained from blood. These receptor sequences come from a man in his fifties in good health.

V usage is TRBV6-5 and J usage is TRBJ1-5; a possible D gene is TRBD1 (6 bases). CDR3 length equals 14 residues. Germline CDR1 is MNHEY and CDR2 is SVGAGI. The V gene lost 6 bases and the J gene lost 4 bases, with 13 bases spanning the gap. CDR3 sequence reads: CASRDSRVNQPQHF. As DNA, the CDR3 is TGTGCCAGCAGGGACAGTAGAGTGAATCAGCCCCAGCATTTT.

The V gene is TRBV29-1, the J gene TRBJ1-2; D is undetermined. Germline V lookup: CDR1 SQVTM, CDR2 ANQGSEA. The CDR3 is 11 residues long. The V gene lost 7 bases and the J gene lost 6 bases, with 12 bases spanning the gap. CDR3 DNA sequence: TGCAGCGCCACAGAACCGAATGGCTACACCTTC. Encoded protein: CSATEPNGYTF.

The chain couples TRBV18 to TRBJ1-5; D is unclear. Germline CDR1 reads KGHSH; CDR2 reads LQKENI. The CDR3 is 12 residues long. The V and J ends lost 3 bases and 6 bases respectively, with 6 bases between them. CDR3 DNA sequence: TGTGCCAGCTCACCCGCGGGTCAGCCCCAGCATTTT. It specifies CASSPAGQPQHF.

This clone was seen a few times. This chain joins TRBV10-1 and TRBJ2-2; tentatively, D is TRBD1 (6 bases). The length of the CDR3 is 13 residues. With 6 bases removed from V and 6 bases from J, the gap between germline ends came to 11 bases. Germline CDR1 WNHNN, CDR2 SYGVQD (reference sequence). CDR3 protein: CASRQGNAGELFF. Written as DNA, the CDR3 is TGCGCCAGCAGACAGGGAAATGCCGGGGAGCTGTTTTTT.

The V gene is TRBV15, the J gene TRBJ2-1; D ambiguous. CDR3 length: 16 residues. Germline V gives CDR1 LNHNV, CDR2 YYDKDF (reference sequence). Trimming pared 0 bases from V and 6 bases from J, leaving 15 bases between. The CDR3 is CATSRDIQRFGNEQFF. As DNA, the CDR3 is TGTGCCACCAGCAGAGATATCCAAAGGTTCGGCAATGAGCAGTTCTTC.

This chain uses TRBV12-5 with TRBJ2-2; 9 nucleotides match TRBD1. The germline V gene has CDR1 LGHNT and CDR2 FRNRAP. Trimming cost V 4 bases and J 4 bases; bases outside gene matches: 7. The CDR3 is made up of 16 amino acids. In DNA form, the CDR3 reads TGTGCTAGTGGTTCACGACAGGGGGTCGCCACCGGGGAGCTGTTTTTT. Its protein is CASGSRQGVATGELFF.

The chain employs TRBV27 and TRBJ2-1, with 8 bases that match TRBD1. V was pared by 5 bases and J by 2 bases, with 5 bases of the junction left unmatched. This CDR3 spans 15 amino acids. CDR1 is MNHEY and CDR2 is SMNVEV in the germline V gene (reference sequence). The CDR3, as DNA: TGTGCCAGCAGTCCCCGGACAGGGACCTACAATGAGCAGTTCTTC. As protein: CASSPRTGTYNEQFF.

This rearrangement joins TRBV28 to TRBJ2-4, with 8 positions matching TRBD1. J gave up 7 bases and V 8 bases, and 4 bases lay outside the gene matches. The germline CDR1 and CDR2 sequences are MDHEN and SYDVKM. The CDR3 contains 12 residues. CDR3 DNA: TGTGCCAGCGATACAGGGGGGAACATTCAGTACTTC. Residues: CASDTGGNIQYF.

The chain joins TRBV5-6 to TRBJ2-3; D remains unclear. Trimming pared 2 bases from V and 2 bases from J, leaving 9 bases between. CDR3 length: 14 amino acids. CDR1 is SGHDT, CDR2 YYEEEE, per germline. In DNA, the CDR3 is TGTGCCAGCAGCTTCAGTGCCAACACAGATACGCAGTATTTT. Translation: CASSFSANTDTQYF. The variable domain in full, with the rest retrieved from reference TRBV5-6 and TRBJ2-3, is DAGVTQSPTHLIKTRGQQVTLRCSPKSGHDTVSWYQQALGQGPQFIFQYYEEEERQRGNFPDRFSGHQFPNYSSELNVNALLLGDSALYLCASSFSANTDTQYFGPGTRLTVL.

This chain connects TRBV10-3 to TRBJ2-7, with 8 nucleotides matching TRBD2. From germline, CDR1 is ENHRY and CDR2 SYGVKD. CDR3 length: 14 residues. V was clipped by 6 bases and J by 4 bases; unmatched bases: 8. CDR3 DNA: TGTGCCATCAGGGGGGAGACTAGCGTGTACGAGCAGTACTTC. Its protein product is CAIRGETSVYEQYF.

This chain joins TRBV20-1 and TRBJ1-1, with D uncertain. The CDR3 extends over 11 amino acids. V was pared by 1 base and J by 10 bases, with 10 bases between. The germline V gene has CDR1 DFQATT and CDR2 SNEGSKA (reference sequence). In DNA, the CDR3 is TGCAGTGCTAGAGGAAGGGCGGGAGCTTTCTTT. It translates to CSARGRAGAFF.

V gene TRBV18 combines with J gene TRBJ2-1; 8 nucleotides line up with TRBD2. The CDR3 contains 16 residues. Germline CDR1 is KGHSH and CDR2 is LQKENI. After removal of 3 bases from V and 4 bases from J, the junction contained 8 bases not matched to a gene. The CDR3 sequence is CASSPSSGGPYNEQFF. The CDR3 DNA follows: TGTGCCAGCTCACCTTCGTCGGGAGGGCCTTACAATGAGCAGTTCTTC.

The J gene is TRBJ2-6, the V gene TRBV5-1, with 8 nucleotides matching TRBD2. V gave up 4 bases and J gave up 3 bases; unmatched junction bases: 12. The CDR3 runs to 18 residues. CDR1 and CDR2 from the germline V gene are SGHRS and YFSETQ. The CDR3 nucleotides are TGCGCCAGCAGCGTGGGGGAAGCGGGAGTCGGTGGGGCCAACGTCCTGACTTTC. Protein product: CASSVGEAGVGGANVLTF.

V is TRBV4-2 and J is TRBJ2-3, with 7 bases that match TRBD2. The CDR3 runs to 17 residues. The V gene end was trimmed by 0 bases and the J gene end by 8 bases; junction bases not matched to a gene: 14. The germline gives CDR1 LGHNA, CDR2 YNFKEQ. CDR3 coding DNA: TGTGCCAGCAGCCAAGAGCCCTTGAGAGCCACGGGGGGTACGCAGTATTTT. Protein product: CASSQEPLRATGGTQYF.